The rows below give T cell receptor beta chains drawn from one sample of a study of early T cells in non-severe SARS-CoV-2 infection. TCRdb re-called the 5' RACE reads through MiXCR, storing one row per CDR3 protein. The data show 50,000 to 60,000 distinct CDR3 sequences, 8.7% seen once. Specimen: whole blood, collected at baseline. The receptors here all came from an adult who was a healthcare worker with PCR-confirmed SARS-CoV-2 infection or an uninfected control (not recorded which). Each CDR3 is given with its conserved first and last residue. The order of the fields is V gene, clone size, J gene, D gene, CDR3 protein, CDR3 DNA. D genes are given only for firm matches. Only part of the rows carry a size: once, few, many, or a class if the clone is expanded.

v_call: TRBV2; clone_size: many; j_call: TRBJ2-3; d_call: NA; cdr3_aa: CASRERTDTQYF; cdr3_nt: TGTGCCAGCAGAGAGCGCACAGATACGCAGTATTTT
v_call: TRBV29-1; clone_size: NA; j_call: TRBJ2-1; d_call: TRBD2; cdr3_aa: CSTTGLAGVNEQFF; cdr3_nt: TGCAGCACCACTGGACTAGCGGGAGTGAATGAGCAGTTCTTC
v_call: TRBV7-6; clone_size: NA; j_call: TRBJ2-2; d_call: NA; cdr3_aa: CASSQGAGSNTGELFF; cdr3_nt: TGTGCCAGCAGCCAAGGGGCGGGCTCGAACACCGGGGAGCTGTTTTTT
v_call: TRBV2; clone_size: NA; j_call: TRBJ1-4; d_call: TRBD1; cdr3_aa: CASRSLGQYNEKLFF; cdr3_nt: TGTGCCAGCAGATCTTTGGGACAGTATAATGAAAAACTGTTTTTT
v_call: TRBV10-3; clone_size: many; j_call: TRBJ2-7; d_call: NA; cdr3_aa: CAISTGYEQYF; cdr3_nt: TGTGCCATCAGTACAGGCTACGAGCAGTACTTC
v_call: TRBV7-9; clone_size: many; j_call: TRBJ2-3; d_call: NA; cdr3_aa: CASSYAAGNTDTQYF; cdr3_nt: TGTGCCAGCAGCTACGCGGCGGGAAACACAGATACGCAGTATTTT
v_call: TRBV6-4; clone_size: few; j_call: TRBJ2-6; d_call: TRBD1; cdr3_aa: CASSPGTGTGANVLTF; cdr3_nt: TGTGCCAGCAGTCCCGGGACAGGGACCGGGGCCAACGTCCTGACTTTC
v_call: TRBV2; clone_size: many; j_call: TRBJ2-4; d_call: NA; cdr3_aa: CASSEARTLQELAKNIQYF; cdr3_nt: TGTGCCAGCAGTGAGGCGAGAACCTTACAGGAACTAGCCAAAAACATTCAGTACTTC
v_call: TRBV7-6; clone_size: many; j_call: TRBJ2-7; d_call: TRBD1; cdr3_aa: CASSLGTGEQYF; cdr3_nt: TGTGCCAGCAGCTTAGGGACAGGGGAGCAGTACTTC
v_call: TRBV7-6; clone_size: NA; j_call: TRBJ1-1; d_call: NA; cdr3_aa: CASSLGRRGSNTEAFF; cdr3_nt: TGTGCCAGCAGCTTAGGGCGTAGGGGAAGTAACACTGAAGCTTTCTTT
v_call: TRBV5-1; clone_size: many; j_call: TRBJ2-1; d_call: NA; cdr3_aa: CASSLRQDPYNEQFF; cdr3_nt: TGCGCCAGCAGCTTGCGACAGGACCCATACAATGAGCAGTTCTTC
v_call: TRBV2; clone_size: NA; j_call: TRBJ2-7; d_call: NA; cdr3_aa: CASSVERAYYEQYF; cdr3_nt: TGTGCCAGCAGTGTGGAGCGGGCCTACTACGAGCAGTACTTC
v_call: TRBV18; clone_size: NA; j_call: TRBJ1-4; d_call: NA; cdr3_aa: CASSPSIGTNEKLFF; cdr3_nt: TGTGCCAGCTCACCATCGATCGGAACTAATGAAAAACTGTTTTTT
v_call: TRBV6-2/TRBV6-3; clone_size: many; j_call: TRBJ2-2; d_call: NA; cdr3_aa: CASSYLHRARGGELFF; cdr3_nt: TGTGCCAGCAGTTATCTGCACCGGGCGCGGGGCGGGGAGCTGTTTTTT
v_call: TRBV7-6; clone_size: few; j_call: TRBJ2-1; d_call: TRBD1; cdr3_aa: CASSSGTGIYNEQFF; cdr3_nt: TGTGCCAGCAGCTCCGGGACAGGGATCTACAATGAGCAGTTCTTC
v_call: TRBV4-1; clone_size: NA; j_call: TRBJ2-7; d_call: TRBD2; cdr3_aa: CASSGQGTSGASYEQYF; cdr3_nt: TGCGCCAGCAGTGGACAGGGGACTAGCGGAGCCTCCTACGAGCAGTACTTC
v_call: TRBV28; clone_size: NA; j_call: TRBJ1-1; d_call: TRBD1; cdr3_aa: CASSLSPGTGGKGTEAFF; cdr3_nt: TGTGCCAGCAGTTTATCTCCCGGGACAGGGGGGAAGGGGACTGAAGCTTTCTTT
v_call: TRBV5-4; clone_size: NA; j_call: TRBJ2-1; d_call: TRBD2; cdr3_aa: CASRLAGGRYNEQFF; cdr3_nt: TGTGCCAGCAGGTTAGCGGGGGGGAGGTACAATGAGCAGTTCTTC
v_call: TRBV20-1; clone_size: NA; j_call: TRBJ2-4; d_call: NA; cdr3_aa: CSAFRPGTDLLAKNIQYF; cdr3_nt: TGCAGTGCATTCCGCCCCGGGACGGACCTACTAGCCAAAAACATTCAGTACTTC
v_call: TRBV3-1; clone_size: NA; j_call: TRBJ2-7; d_call: NA; cdr3_aa: CASSQVFYEQYF; cdr3_nt: TGTGCCAGCAGCCAAGTGTTCTACGAGCAGTACTTC
v_call: TRBV6-1; clone_size: NA; j_call: TRBJ2-3; d_call: TRBD1; cdr3_aa: CASASGTGGVADTQYF; cdr3_nt: TGTGCCAGCGCCTCCGGGACAGGGGGAGTCGCAGATACGCAGTATTTT
v_call: TRBV10-2; clone_size: NA; j_call: TRBJ2-1; d_call: NA; cdr3_aa: CASSERRGGHNEQFF; cdr3_nt: TGCGCCAGCAGTGAGCGGAGGGGGGGACACAATGAGCAGTTCTTC
v_call: TRBV10-3; clone_size: NA; j_call: TRBJ2-1; d_call: TRBD1; cdr3_aa: CAISPFRPGQILDEQFF; cdr3_nt: TGTGCCATCAGTCCGTTCCGACCGGGACAGATATTAGATGAGCAGTTCTTC
v_call: TRBV18; clone_size: few; j_call: TRBJ2-1; d_call: NA; cdr3_aa: CASSPLPPGASVGANEQFF; cdr3_nt: TGTGCCAGCTCACCACTCCCCCCGGGGGCTAGCGTGGGAGCCAATGAGCAGTTCTTC
v_call: TRBV6-1; clone_size: NA; j_call: TRBJ1-5; d_call: TRBD1; cdr3_aa: CASSGNTGTGSQPQHF; cdr3_nt: TGTGCCAGCAGTGGGAACACCGGGACAGGGAGTCAGCCCCAGCATTTT